The source of this TCR beta chain is a study of blood T cell repertoires in COVID-19. Background on the study: PBMCs, B-cell-depleted T cells, or T cells provided the cDNA or gDNA that made up the material.

As for this clone: At the DNA level, this CDR3 is encoded by other sequences in the same sample as well.

Authors' methods: The assay estimated nucleated cells by amplifying reference gene primers. Produced via immunoSEQ multiplex PCR; TCRdb's table is partial and in-frame only. The V and J calls and the clone size are those of that table, but D and trimming were determined from the DNA. This sample carries 150,000 or so clones, about nine tenths of them seen once, and the ten largest clones take 4%. This study enrolled people aged 18 to 89 from about two dozen US geographic areas. Exposed enrollees had met someone with a PCR-confirmed or clinician-diagnosed COVID-19 case at some point within the 2 weeks before study entry. From germline, CDR1 is SEHNR and CDR2 FQNEAQ (reference sequence). This CDR3 is built from 13 residues. The germline V and J ends were trimmed by 5 bases and 0 bases, with 7 bases remaining between them.

Sequencing was carried out using PBMCs or T cells enriched from blood (not recorded which). This chain links TRBV7-9 with TRBJ1-2; no firm D call. The sequence was obtained from a woman in her thirties or forties who had been exposed to COVID-19. The CDR3 DNA is TGTGCCAGCAGCCCCACAACTAACTATGGCTACACCTTC. It encodes CASSPTTNYGYTF.